These T cell receptor beta chains were read from a single sample in a study of shared clonotypes between healthy human individuals. Assay: immunoSEQ multiplex PCR; the TCRdb copy retains only in-frame clones and omits some. Among about 960,000 clones listed, approximately 80% were seen once. The sequenced sample consisted of memory CD4+ T cells sorted from blood. The receptors shown here come from a man in his late teens or twenties in good health. Each CDR3 is given with its conserved first and last residue. A D gene is named only where the DNA matches it firmly. Clone sizes are given selectively: once, few, many, or a class where the clone is expanded.

TRBJ2-2 NA NA TRBV9 CASSVGSLGTGELFF TGTGCCAGCAGCGTAGGAAGTCTGGGCACCGGGGAGCTGTTTTTT
TRBJ2-7 NA NA TRBV7-9 CASSRGIAQYF TGTGCCAGCAGCCGTGGTATTGCGCAGTACTTC
TRBJ1-6 NA few TRBV5-5 CASSLQAQLGSPLHF TGTGCCAGCAGCTTACAGGCTCAGTTGGGGTCACCCCTCCACTTT
TRBJ1-5 NA once TRBV19 CASTETGTPHQPQHF TGTGCCAGTACCGAAACGGGGACACCCCATCAGCCCCAGCATTTT
TRBJ2-3 NA few TRBV13 CASSALTGLTDTQYF TGTGCCAGCAGCGCCCTCACGGGACTCACAGATACGCAGTATTTT
TRBJ2-7 TRBD2 NA TRBV10-3 CAIREEGGNSYEQYF TGTGCCATCCGGGAGGAGGGCGGAAACTCCTACGAGCAGTACTTC
TRBJ2-5 TRBD2 NA TRBV10-3 CAISQREGPETQYF TGTGCCATCAGCCAGCGGGAGGGCCCAGAGACCCAGTACTTC
TRBJ2-6 TRBD1 NA TRBV29-1 CSVNFGTGGSGANVLTF TGCAGCGTTAATTTTGGGACAGGGGGCTCTGGGGCCAACGTCCTGACTTTC
TRBJ2-5 NA NA TRBV19 CASSKVAGQTQYF TGTGCCAGTAGTAAGGTAGCCGGGCAGACCCAGTACTTC
TRBJ1-2 NA few TRBV6-5 CASSRAGTYGYTF TGTGCCAGCAGCAGGGCAGGGACTTATGGCTACACCTTC
TRBJ2-2 NA NA TRBV6-5 CASSRTANTGELFF TGTGCCAGCAGCCGGACCGCGAACACCGGGGAGCTGTTTTTT
TRBJ2-7 TRBD2 once TRBV6-5 CASSWGRLAGVNEQYF TGTGCCAGCAGTTGGGGCCGACTAGCGGGAGTTAACGAGCAGTACTTC
TRBJ2-2 NA NA TRBV2 CASRAFTGELFF TGTGCCAGCAGAGCGTTCACCGGGGAGCTGTTTTTT